This is a list of T cell receptor beta chains from one sample in a study of shared clonotypes between healthy human individuals. This table comes from immunoSEQ multiplex PCR, and its TCRdb copy is limited to in-frame clones, with some not included. The sample gives around 1.9 million clones, 90% to 95% of which show up once; approximately 1.6% is in the top ten. Material: naive CD8+ T cells from PBMCs. All receptors come from a man younger than 35 in good health. Some clones in this sample may be carry-over from other donors' samples. Both conserved end residues are part of each CDR3. The D gene is left open where the match is weak. Expanded clones get a size class; other rows say once, few or many, or leave the size out.

once	-	TRBV7-6	TRBJ2-1	TGTGCCAGCAGCCTCCCGCCCCGCGGGCACAATGAGCAGTTCTTC	CASSLPPRGHNEQFF
-	-	TRBV9	TRBJ2-7	TGTGCCAGCAGCGCCTATCAGGGAACTCACGAGCAGTACTTC	CASSAYQGTHEQYF
-	-	TRBV7-2	TRBJ2-7	TGTGCCAGCAGCTCCCCCTCCGCGGGGCCCGAGCAGTACTTC	CASSSPSAGPEQYF
-	TRBD1	TRBV11-2	TRBJ2-1	TGTGCCAGCAGCCTCCCGGGACAGAGGAGGAATGAGCAGTTCTTC	CASSLPGQRRNEQFF
-	TRBD2	TRBV5-4	TRBJ2-3	TGTGCCAGCAGCTTGGCGAGCGGGGGTGGGGCAGATACGCAGTATTTT	CASSLASGGGADTQYF
once	TRBD1	TRBV7-2	TRBJ1-1	TGTGCCAGCAGCTTAGACAGGGGGGTCTGGGTCGGTGAAGCTTTCTTT	CASSLDRGVWVGEAFF
-	-	TRBV7-8	TRBJ1-5	TGTGCCAGCAGCTTATCAGCGGGTTTGCTTAAGCCCCAGCATTTT	CASSLSAGLLKPQHF
once	-	TRBV5-1	TRBJ2-7	TGCGCCAGCAGCTTGACTTTGGGGCCCGACGAGCAGTACTTC	CASSLTLGPDEQYF
-	TRBD1	TRBV5-3	TRBJ2-1	TGTGCCAGAAGCTTCGGACAGGGGGCGATCGATGAGCAGTTCTTC	CARSFGQGAIDEQFF
-	TRBD1	TRBV9	TRBJ2-7	TGTGCCAGCAGCCCCTCGGGACAGGGGATGGGTCCCGACGAGCAGTACTTC	CASSPSGQGMGPDEQYF
-	TRBD2	TRBV5-1	TRBJ2-3	TGCGCCAGCAGCTTGAACGGACTAGCGCCCCGAGGGGATACGCAGTATTTT	CASSLNGLAPRGDTQYF
once	-	TRBV7-2	TRBJ2-2	TGTGCCAGCAGCTTAAGGACCCCGGGGCTGTTTTTT	CASSLRTPGLFF
-	-	TRBV18	TRBJ1-1	TGTGCCAGCTCACCCCCGGGAATGAACACTGAAGCTTTCTTT	CASSPPGMNTEAFF
-	-	TRBV15	TRBJ2-2	TGTGCCACCAGCAGAGATCGAAGGGCCGGGGAGCTGTTTTTT	CATSRDRRAGELFF
-	-	TRBV7-8	TRBJ1-1	TGTGCCAGCGGGGAGGACACCCTGAACACTGAAGCTTTCTTT	CASGEDTLNTEAFF
-	-	TRBV12-2	TRBJ2-3	TGTGCAAGTCGCTTAGTCACGGGACTCTCAGATACGCAGTATTTT	CASRLVTGLSDTQYF
-	-	TRBV19	TRBJ2-5	TGTGCCAGTAGCGGCCGGGACACCTACTACCAAGAGACCCAGTACTTC	CASSGRDTYYQETQYF